A selection of T cell receptor beta chains follows, all from one sample in a study of Ad26.COV2.S vaccination and SARS-CoV-2 variants. Method: immunoSEQ multiplex PCR; TCRdb's copy keeps in-frame clones and lacks some. Here the sample spans 150,000 to 200,000 clones, around 88% being singletons. Sequenced material: peripheral blood, taken after recovery from COVID-19. These receptors all come from a human donor who had recovered from COVID-19. Both conserved end residues are part of each CDR3. The order of the fields is CDR3 DNA, CDR3 protein, J gene, V gene, clone size, D gene. A D gene is named only where the DNA matches it firmly. Size is omitted from some rows. Given values are once, few, many or a class for expanded clones.

TGTGCCAGCGGGACCGTAAGCAATCAGCCCCAGCATTTT	CASGTVSNQPQHF	TRBJ1-5	TRBV2	few	.
TGTGCCAGCAGCTTCCGGGCGGGAGGGCATGAGCAGTTCTTC	CASSFRAGGHEQFF	TRBJ2-1	TRBV7-2	.	TRBD2
TGTGCCAGCAGTTTAGCGGGACAGGGGGTCACCTATAATTCACCCCTCCACTTT	CASSLAGQGVTYNSPLHF	TRBJ1-6	TRBV28	.	TRBD1
TGTGCCAGCAGCCTAGGTGGCACGGAGACCCAGTACTTC	CASSLGGTETQYF	TRBJ2-5	TRBV7-9	.	.
TGTGCCAGCAGCGTGGGACTAGCGGGGGACGTTCGGAACGAGCAGTACTTC	CASSVGLAGDVRNEQYF	TRBJ2-7	TRBV7-2	.	TRBD2
TGTGCCAGCACTGTCTCCGGGACTAGCGGCAATGAGCAGTTCTTC	CASTVSGTSGNEQFF	TRBJ2-1	TRBV5-6	.	TRBD2
TGTGCCAGCAGCCCCGGACAGTTTAACACTGAAGCTTTCTTT	CASSPGQFNTEAFF	TRBJ1-1	TRBV14	.	.
TGTGCCAGCACCGACGCGGGACAGGGGCTTGGAGGCTCTGGCTACACCTTC	CASTDAGQGLGGSGYTF	TRBJ1-2	TRBV3-1/TRBV3-2	.	TRBD1
TGCGCCAGCAGTCAGAGGGCAGGAGGGCGGTACGAGCAGTACTTC	CASSQRAGGRYEQYF	TRBJ2-7	TRBV23-1	.	.
TGTGCCAGCAGCGTAGGTGGACAGGGTAATGAAAAACTGTTTTTT	CASSVGGQGNEKLFF	TRBJ1-4	TRBV9	.	TRBD1
TGTGCCAGTAGTATCGGACAGGGCTATATTACTAACTATGGCTACACCTTC	CASSIGQGYITNYGYTF	TRBJ1-2	TRBV19	.	TRBD1
TGCGCCAGCAGCTTGGCCTCGGGGACTAGCGGGACCGGGGAGCTGTTTTTT	CASSLASGTSGTGELFF	TRBJ2-2	TRBV5-1	.	TRBD2
TGTGCCAGCAGCTTAAGTCAGCTCTACGAGCAGTACTTC	CASSLSQLYEQYF	TRBJ2-7	TRBV7-9	.	.
TGCGCCAGCAGCCAAGACGGGGGGGTGTTGGACTCACCCCTCCACTTT	CASSQDGGVLDSPLHF	TRBJ1-6	TRBV4-1	.	.
TGTGCCAGCAGTTACTCGGGCGGGAGCATAGAGACCCAGTACTTC	CASSYSGGSIETQYF	TRBJ2-5	TRBV6-2/TRBV6-3	.	TRBD2
TGCAGCGTTATTACAGGGGGGAATCAGCCCCAGCATTTT	CSVITGGNQPQHF	TRBJ1-5	TRBV29-1	.	TRBD1
TGTGCCATCGGACAGGGAGAGACCCAGTACTTC	CAIGQGETQYF	TRBJ2-5	TRBV10-3	.	TRBD1
TGTGCCTGGAGGCAGGGGGCTGCGAACGATAATCAGCCCCAGCATTTT	CAWRQGAANDNQPQHF	TRBJ1-5	TRBV30	.	TRBD1
TGCGCCAGCAGCTTGGGGACAGGGACTAGCGGGACCGGGGAGCTGTTTTTT	CASSLGTGTSGTGELFF	TRBJ2-2	TRBV5-1	.	TRBD2
TGTGCCAGCAGCCCCCAAATGGGCGGGGAGCTGTTTTTT	CASSPQMGGELFF	TRBJ2-2	TRBV6-6	.	.
TGTGCCTGGAATAACGGAGAGGCTGAAGCTTTCTTT	CAWNNGEAEAFF	TRBJ1-1	TRBV30	.	.
TGTGCCAGTAGCTCTAGGGGGGAAGCCACAGATACGCAGTATTTT	CASSSRGEATDTQYF	TRBJ2-3	TRBV19	.	.
TGTGCCAGCAGCCAAGTGGCGACCCTCTCCTACAATGAGCAGTTCTTC	CASSQVATLSYNEQFF	TRBJ2-1	TRBV3-1/TRBV3-2	.	.
TGCGCCAGCAGCCAAGTCCCGACAGCCAATGAGCAGTTCTTC	CASSQVPTANEQFF	TRBJ2-1	TRBV4-1	.	.
TGCGCCAGCAGCCATCCAGGGGTCTCCTACAATGAGCAGTTCTTC	CASSHPGVSYNEQFF	TRBJ2-1	TRBV4-1	.	.
TGTGCCAGCTCACCCCCACAGGGGTCTTATCCCTCGTTGAGCACAGATACGCAGTATTTT	CASSPPQGSYPSLSTDTQYF	TRBJ2-3	TRBV18	.	TRBD1
TGTGCCAGCAGCTTGGTTTTGGATGGGAGGTTCCCCAATGAGCAGTTCTTC	CASSLVLDGRFPNEQFF	TRBJ2-1	TRBV5-4	.	.